Shown below are 11 T cell receptor beta chains from a single sample sequenced in a study of glioma-infiltrating T cells. Using RNA template, CDR3s of TCR alpha and beta were amplified with iRepertoire arm-PCR. TCRdb reprocessed the multiplex PCR reads via MiXCR and lists one record per CDR3 protein. The sample lists about 380,000 distinct CDR3 sequences; roughly two fifths were seen once. Sequencing used glioma tissue, nonneoplastic brain tissue, or PBMCs (not recorded which). These receptors were obtained from a human donor with low-grade glioma or glioblastoma, undergoing nonglioma brain surgery, or in good health (not recorded which).

This chain joins TRBV4-2 and TRBJ2-1, with 8 positions matching TRBD2. The trim removed 1 base at V and 3 bases at J, leaving 20 bases unmatched. Germline V lookup: CDR1 LGHNA, CDR2 YNFKEQ. The length of the CDR3 is 21 residues. DNA for the CDR3: TGTGCCAGCAGCCAAGTTCTGCCGTGGGAGCGGGAGTATCCCTACTACAATGAGCAGTTCTTC. The encoded protein is CASSQVLPWEREYPYYNEQFF.

The table lists this clonotype with a count of one. At one boundary the junction diverges from the germline segment, which might be a read error. The chain joins TRBV6-2 or TRBV6-3 to TRBJ2-4; 8 bases align to TRBD2. Germline V gene lookup returns CDR1 MNHEY and CDR2 SVGEGT. The CDR3 loop spans 19 amino acids. The CDR3 reads CASSYPRSSGSRGKNIQYF. The CDR3 coding sequence is TGTGCCAGCAGTTACCCCCGATCGAGCGGGAGCCGGGGGAAAAACATTCAGTACTTT.

Comment on this clonotype: This may be a read error, as it is one base from a much larger clone. The chain uses TRBV6-1 and TRBJ1-6; the D is unclear. In germline, CDR1 is MNHNS, CDR2 SASEGT. CDR3 length: 16 residues. The V end was cut by 1 base, the J end by 4 bases, with 11 bases between. For the CDR3, the DNA is TGTGCCAGCAGTGAAGTTCGCCAGCATTATAATTCACCCCTCCACTTT. It translates to CASSEVRQHYNSPLHF.

This chain uses TRBV20-1 with TRBJ2-3, with D maybe TRBD1 (5 bases). The V end was cut by 5 bases, the J end by 2 bases, with 17 bases between. The CDR3 length is 15 residues. Germline V gives CDR1 DFQATT, CDR2 SNEGSKA (reference sequence). DNA for the CDR3: TGCAGTGCTTCAGGGCAAGCTATTGTCACAGATACGCAGTATTTT. Amino acid sequence: CSASGQAIVTDTQYF.

The chain recombines TRBV12-3 or TRBV12-4 with TRBJ1-5, with D perhaps TRBD1 (5 bases). The CDR3 has 15 amino acids. Trimming cost V 6 bases and J 6 bases, with 18 bases left between them. The CDR3 sequence: CASSTDGGWAQPQHF. Written as DNA, the CDR3 is TGTGCCAGCAGCACTGACGGGGGGTGGGCTCAGCCCCAGCATTTT.

V is TRBV11-1 and J is TRBJ1-2; no clear D. The CDR3 has 14 residues. Trimming took 4 bases from V and 1 from J, leaving 10 bases between them. CDR1 SGHAT and CDR2 FQDESV come from the germline V gene (reference sequence). The CDR3 DNA reads TGTGCCAGCAGCTCCGCCGGGAATAACTATGGCTACACCTTC. Protein: CASSSAGNNYGYTF.

This rearrangement joins TRBV11-2 to TRBJ2-3, with D hard to call. This CDR3 region has 14 residues. Between the trimmed V and J ends, which lost 7 bases and 1 base, there was a span of 12 bases. Germline V gives CDR1 SGHAT, CDR2 FQNNGV. In DNA, the CDR3 is TGTGCCAGCATTGGGCTCAGCGGCACAGATACGCAGTATTTT. It codes for CASIGLSGTDTQYF.

This clonotype was picked up one time. Lacking the conserved final phenylalanine or tryptophan, this CDR3 likely reflects a read error. The chain couples TRBV15 to TRBJ1-1, with 8 bases lining up with TRBD1. The germline CDR1 and CDR2 sequences are LNHNV and YYDKDF (reference sequence). CDR3 length: 17 amino acids. Trimming took 3 bases from V and 0 from J; bases not matched to a gene: 9. The CDR3 DNA sequence: TGTGCCACCAGCAGGGGATATAAACAGGGGGTGAACACTGAAGCTTTCTCT. Translated, it gives CATSRGYKQGVNTEAFS.

The rearrangement uses TRBV7-2 and TRBJ2-7, with 11 positions matching TRBD2. This CDR3 spans 13 amino acids. The germline gives CDR1 SGHTA, CDR2 FQGNSA. The junction had 4 bases not matched to a gene; V was cut back by 5 bases and J by 7 bases. The CDR3 sequence is CASSKLAGGEQYF. The CDR3 nucleotides are TGTGCCAGCAGCAAATTAGCGGGAGGGGAGCAGTACTTC.

The J gene is TRBJ2-7, the V gene TRBV20-1; 9 bases agree with TRBD2. Germline CDR1 is DFQATT and CDR2 is SNEGSKA (reference sequence). The CDR3 is made up of 14 amino acids. The J segment lost 6 bases and the V segment lost 4 bases, leaving 10 bases of the junction unmatched. The CDR3 DNA is TGCAGTGCTACCTGGGCTAGCGGGACGGTCGAGCAGTACTTC. It encodes CSATWASGTVEQYF.

To note about this clonotype: Just one base apart from a much larger clone, this may be a read error. V gene TRBV28 combines with J gene TRBJ2-3; D might be TRBD2 (7 bases). The J call is uncertain, as TRBJ2-5 better fits the DNA end. Germline V lookup: CDR1 MDHEN, CDR2 SYDVKM. The CDR3 is made up of 14 amino acids. This chain's CDR3 is CASSPTRGGETQYF. DNA of the CDR3: TGTGCCAGCAGCCCGACGAGGGGGGGAGAGACCCAGTACTTC.